This passage covers 12 T cell receptor beta chains from one sample sequenced in a study of cytotoxic CD8 clonotypes in ibrutinib-treated CLL. Here immunoSEQ multiplex PCR was the method, and the copy in TCRdb shows in-frame clones only, minus some. This sample yields about 310,000 clones, of which 70% to 80% are seen a single time; 6.5% to 8% belongs to the top ten. The material sequenced was PBMCs, taken before ibrutinib treatment. The receptor set was obtained from a human donor with chronic lymphocytic leukemia.

V is TRBV6-5 and J is TRBJ2-4, with a tentative D call TRBD1 (5 bases). Trimming took 2 bases from V and 9 from J, leaving 14 bases between them. The CDR3 is made up of 14 amino acids. CDR1 and CDR2 from the germline V gene are MNHEY and SVGAGI. In DNA form, the CDR3 reads TGTGCCAGCAGTTACGCGGACATTTCTGGCATTCAGTACTTC. As protein: CASSYADISGIQYF.

The rearrangement joins TRBV27 to TRBJ1-5; 12 nucleotides agree with TRBD1. Per germline, CDR1 MNHEY and CDR2 SMNVEV (reference sequence). This CDR3 spans 22 amino acids. Unmatched junction bases numbered 15, after V lost 0 bases and J lost 0 bases. The CDR3 DNA reads TGTGCCAGCAGTTTATCAAAGGGGGACAGGGGGCTTTTCGCGAATAGCAATCAGCCCCAGCATTTT. Amino acid sequence: CASSLSKGDRGLFANSNQPQHF.

The rearrangement links TRBV4-3 to TRBJ1-5; 8 bases are a match to TRBD1. The CDR3 spans 17 residues. Trimming at V came to 0 bases and at J to 6 bases, leaving 10 bases not matched to a gene. Germline-derived CDR1 and CDR2 are LGHNA and YSLEER. This chain's CDR3 is CASSQDLPGQVFQPQHF. CDR3 coding DNA: TGCGCCAGCAGCCAAGATCTCCCGGGACAGGTATTTCAGCCCCAGCATTTT.

The J gene is TRBJ1-1, the V gene TRBV7-6; 10 bases align to TRBD1. V lost 1 base to trimming and J lost 3 bases; unmatched junction nucleotides: 2. CDR3 length: 15 residues. CDR1 and CDR2 (germline): SGHVS, FNYEAQ. The CDR3 reads CASSLVGTGDTEAFF. CDR3 nucleotides: TGTGCCAGCAGCTTAGTGGGGACAGGGGACACTGAAGCTTTCTTT.

The chain employs TRBV9 and TRBJ1-1, with 7 bases identical to TRBD1. The CDR3 has 13 amino acids. Germline lookup yields CDR1 SGDLS and CDR2 YYNGEE. The junction had 2 bases not matched to a gene; V was cut back by 0 bases and J by 6 bases. For the CDR3, the DNA is TGTGCCAGCAGCGTAGAGACAGGGCCTGAAGCTTTCTTT. Protein product: CASSVETGPEAFF.

V and J are TRBV18 and TRBJ2-2; 7 nucleotides agree with TRBD1. After removal of 2 bases from V and 6 bases from J, the junction contained 3 bases not matched to a gene. The CDR3 totals 14 residues. Per germline, CDR1 KGHSH and CDR2 LQKENI. This chain's CDR3 is CASSPKTGSGELFF. The CDR3 nucleotides are TGTGCCAGCTCACCAAAGACAGGGTCCGGGGAGCTGTTTTTT.

The chain employs TRBV4-1 and TRBJ2-7, with 7 bases matching TRBD2. Germline V lookup: CDR1 MGHRA, CDR2 YSYEKL. The junction had 6 bases not matched to a gene; V was cut back by 4 bases and J by 0 bases. CDR3 size: 15 residues. DNA of the CDR3: TGCGCCAGCAGCCCAAGGGAGGGTTCCTCCTACGAGCAGTACTTC. Its translation: CASSPREGSSYEQYF.

This clone has just a few counts. Here the CDR3 reads CASSSPGRGPELGYTF. The CDR3 coding sequence is TGTGCCAGCAGTTCCCCGGGGAGGGGACCGGAGCTCGGCTACACCTTC. The chain combines TRBV28 with TRBJ1-2; D is perhaps TRBD1 (5 bases). Germline-derived CDR1 and CDR2 are MDHEN and SYDVKM. This CDR3 spans 16 amino acids. V lost 4 bases to trimming and J lost 8 bases, with 23 bases between them.

This sequence joins TRBV9 and TRBJ1-1; a possible D gene is TRBD1 (6 bases). Per the germline V gene, CDR1 is SGDLS and CDR2 is YYNGEE. With 3 bases removed from V and 4 bases from J, the gap between germline ends came to 16 bases. This CDR3 is 15 amino acids long. DNA of the CDR3: TGTGCCAGCAGCGGAAACAGGGAGGGCAGCACTGAAGCTTTCTTT. Protein sequence: CASSGNREGSTEAFF.

This chain connects TRBV9 to TRBJ2-1, with TRBD2 matching over 11 bases. The germline gives CDR1 SGDLS, CDR2 YYNGEE. The length of the CDR3 is 15 residues. J gave up 9 bases and V 3 bases, and 8 bases lay outside the gene matches. CDR3 in amino acids: CASSGSGRAYIEQFF. In DNA, the CDR3 is TGTGCCAGCAGCGGTAGCGGGAGGGCCTATATTGAGCAGTTCTTC.

In regard to this clone: Other DNA sequences in the sample encode the same CDR3. The chain combines TRBV29-1 with TRBJ2-3; 8 nucleotides align to TRBD2. Per germline, CDR1 SQVTM and CDR2 ANQGSEA. CDR3 size: 14 residues. J gave up 1 base and V 6 bases, and 6 bases lay outside the gene matches. In DNA, the CDR3 is TGCAGCGTCGAAACTAGCGGACGCACAGATACGCAGTATTTT. It is translated as CSVETSGRTDTQYF.

The CDR3 coding sequence is TGTGCCAGCAGTCCTCCTAGCGGGAGAAGGTACGAGCAGTACTTC. This gives the protein CASSPPSGRRYEQYF. The chain combines TRBV28 with TRBJ2-7; 10 nucleotides line up with TRBD2. J gave up 4 bases and V 5 bases, and 8 bases lay outside the gene matches. Germline V gene data show CDR1 as MDHEN and CDR2 as SYDVKM. There are 15 residues in the CDR3.